The 19 T cell receptor beta chains reported below all come from one sample, sequenced in a study of shared clonotypes between healthy human individuals. Measured with immunoSEQ multiplex PCR; TCRdb has only the in-frame clones, and not every one. In the table there are some 480,000 clones, around 80% of which are singletons. The sequencing sample was made of PBMCs. Receptor source: a woman in her 40s in good health. Some clones in this sample may be carry-over from other donors' samples.

This clone has at least ten counts. The chain joins TRBV30 to TRBJ1-6; D unresolved. This CDR3 contains 13 residues. Germline V CDR1 and CDR2: GTSNPN, SVGIG (reference sequence). V was trimmed by 0 bases and J by 8 bases, leaving 8 bases between them. CDR3 in DNA: TGTGCCTGGAGTGTAAGTGAGGATTCACCCCTCCACTTT. Translating it yields CAWSVSEDSPLHF. Full variable domain (remainder filled in from reference TRBV30 and TRBJ1-6): SQTIHQWPATLVQPVGSPLSLECTVEGTSNPNLYWYRQAAGRGLQLLFYSVGIGQISSEVPQNLSASRPQDRQFILSSKKLLLSDSGFYLCAWSVSEDSPLHFGNGTRLTVT.

There are many counts of this clone. The gene calls are TRBV13 and TRBJ2-7, with D possibly matching TRBD1 (6 bases). Trimming cost V 4 bases and J 0 bases, with 16 bases left between them. CDR3 length equals 16 residues. Germline V CDR1 and CDR2: PRHDT, FYEKMQ (reference sequence). This chain's CDR3 is CASSSPGTRVSYEQYF. DNA of the CDR3: TGTGCCAGCAGCTCCCCCGGGACACGGGTCTCCTACGAGCAGTACTTC.

As for this clone: Other nucleotide sequences in the sample specify the same CDR3. The chain uses TRBV5-4 and TRBJ2-3, with D unresolved. Trimming took off 4 bases at V and 0 bases at J, with 6 bases between the two ends. This CDR3 contains 13 residues. Germline assignment: CDR1 SGHNT and CDR2 YYREEE (reference sequence). CDR3: CASSKDSTDTQYF. CDR3 nucleotide sequence: TGTGCCAGCAGCAAAGACAGCACAGATACGCAGTATTTT.

The rearrangement joins TRBV2 to TRBJ2-2, with D possibly being TRBD1 or TRBD2 (6 bases each). CDR3 length: 16 residues. Between the trimmed V and J ends, which lost 6 bases and 1 base, there was a span of 15 bases. Per the germline V gene, CDR1 is SNHLY and CDR2 is FYNNEI. This chain's CDR3 is CASREAGHRNTGELFF. The CDR3 DNA sequence: TGTGCCAGCAGGGAGGCGGGACACCGGAACACCGGGGAGCTGTTTTTT.

This clone was recorded a few times. V usage is TRBV19 and J usage is TRBJ1-2; D unresolved. Germline lookup yields CDR1 LNHDA and CDR2 SQIVND (reference sequence). V was clipped by 0 bases and J by 0 bases, with 11 bases between them. This CDR3 is built from 16 residues. CDR3 DNA sequence: TGTGCCAGTAGTATAGAGGAAGGAGGGACTAACTATGGCTACACCTTC. The encoded protein is CASSIEEGGTNYGYTF.

The rearrangement links TRBV28 to TRBJ1-5, with D unclear. CDR3 size: 12 residues. V was shortened by 10 bases and J by 4 bases, with 11 bases between the two germline ends. The V gene's germline CDR1 is MDHEN and CDR2 SYDVKM. The CDR3 here is CATRPQNQPQHF. Here the CDR3 DNA reads TGTGCCACCCGTCCCCAGAATCAGCCCCAGCATTTT. Variable domain in full (rest from reference TRBV28 and TRBJ1-5): DVKVTQSSRYLVKRTGEKVFLECVQDMDHENMFWYRQDPGLGLRLIYFSYDVKMKEKGDIPEGYSVSREKKERFSLILESASTNQTSMYLCATRPQNQPQHFGDGTRLSIL.

The rearrangement uses TRBV6-6 and TRBJ2-1, with 9 bases aligning to TRBD2. CDR1 is MNHNY and CDR2 is SVGAGI in the germline V gene (reference sequence). The CDR3 covers 15 residues. V was pared by 6 bases and J by 1 base, with 4 bases of the junction left unmatched. The CDR3 sequence: CASRLSGSSYNEQFF. CDR3 in DNA: TGTGCCAGCAGACTTAGCGGGAGTTCCTACAATGAGCAGTTCTTC.

Comment on this clone: The same CDR3 also results from other DNA sequences found in this sample. The chain joins TRBV29-1 to TRBJ2-1, with 7 bases matching TRBD1. The CDR3 consists of 11 residues. Trimming cost V 3 bases and J 9 bases; bases outside gene matches: 2. Germline CDR1 is SQVTM and CDR2 is ANQGSEA. The CDR3 region is CSVDPGGEQFF. In DNA, the CDR3 is TGCAGCGTTGACCCAGGGGGTGAGCAGTTCTTC.

As concerns this clone: At the DNA level, this CDR3 is encoded by other sequences in the same sample as well. The genes are TRBV30 and TRBJ2-7; 10 bases line up with TRBD1. CDR3 length equals 14 residues. Germline V gene data show CDR1 as GTSNPN and CDR2 as SVGIG (reference sequence). The V and J ends lost 2 bases and 2 bases, in that order; junction bases with no gene match: 3. Here the CDR3 reads CAWSPGQGAYEQYF. Written as DNA, the CDR3 is TGTGCCTGGAGTCCCGGACAGGGGGCCTACGAGCAGTACTTC.

The CDR3 DNA reads TGTGCCAGCAGCTTAGAGCAGGGGCTTAGCTATGGCTACACCTTC. As protein: CASSLEQGLSYGYTF. The J gene is TRBJ1-2, the V gene TRBV7-2; D may be TRBD1 (6 bases). CDR3 length equals 15 residues. Germline CDR1 SGHTA, CDR2 FQGNSA. V was pared by 1 base and J by 4 bases, with 13 bases between. Full variable domain (outside the CDR3, taken from reference TRBV7-2 and TRBJ1-2): GAGVSQSPSNKVTEKGKDVELRCDPISGHTALYWYRQSLGQGLEFLIYFQGNSAPDKSGLPSDRFSAERTGGSVSTLTIQRTQQEDSAVYLCASSLEQGLSYGYTFGSGTRLTVV.

The chain has TRBV6-1 and TRBJ2-3, with 9 bases fitting TRBD2. This CDR3 comprises 17 residues. J lost 4 bases, V lost 4 bases, and 12 bases had no gene match. Germline V lookup: CDR1 MNHNS, CDR2 SASEGT. Here the CDR3 reads CASSGVAGGPVSDTQYF. CDR3 nucleotides: TGTGCCAGCAGTGGAGTGGCGGGAGGGCCCGTGTCAGATACGCAGTATTTT.

The rearrangement uses TRBV7-2 and TRBJ1-3; D ambiguous. The ends were cut back, 4 bases at V and 0 bases at J, with 13 bases in the middle. CDR1 and CDR2 from the germline V gene are SGHTA and FQGNSA. CDR3 size: 16 residues. CDR3 region: CASSSLGRVSGNTIYF. Here the CDR3 DNA reads TGTGCCAGCAGCTCACTAGGACGAGTCTCTGGAAACACCATATATTTT.

This sequence joins TRBV7-2 and TRBJ2-1; 11 bases agree with TRBD2. Germline V gene data show CDR1 as SGHTA and CDR2 as FQGNSA. The CDR3 is 17 amino acids. With 3 bases clipped from V and 8 bases from J, the junction kept 12 bases outside the gene matches. This chain's CDR3 is CASSLGNLAGGWYEQFF. CDR3 coding DNA: TGTGCCAGCAGCTTGGGGAACTTAGCGGGAGGGTGGTATGAGCAGTTCTTC.

The chain joins TRBV29-1 to TRBJ1-5; D gene unclear. CDR3 length: 14 amino acids. Germline lookup yields CDR1 SQVTM and CDR2 ANQGSEA. V was trimmed by 4 bases and J by 2 bases, leaving 12 bases between them. This CDR3 is CSVASAGGNQPQHF. In nucleotides, the CDR3 is TGCAGCGTTGCTTCGGCCGGGGGCAATCAGCCCCAGCATTTT.

The V gene is TRBV18, the J gene TRBJ1-2, with D possibly being TRBD1 (6 bases). V gave up 4 bases and J gave up 2 bases, with 14 bases separating them. CDR1 is KGHSH, CDR2 LQKENI, per germline. This CDR3 is built from 15 residues. The CDR3 region is CASSRSGDNNYGYTF. The CDR3 coding sequence is TGTGCCAGCTCACGATCCGGGGACAACAACTATGGCTACACCTTC.

The chain joins TRBV4-3 to TRBJ2-7; 10 positions match TRBD2. J lost 0 bases, V lost 6 bases, and 5 bases had no gene match. CDR1 LGHNA and CDR2 YSLEER come from the germline V gene. This CDR3 has 15 residues. The CDR3 DNA reads TGCGCCAGCAGTCGACTAGCGGGTATCTCCTACGAGCAGTACTTC. This sequence encodes CASSRLAGISYEQYF.

Turning to this clone: Distinct nucleotide sequences in the sample also encode this CDR3. J is TRBJ2-7 and V is TRBV5-1; D unresolved. V was shortened by 2 bases and J by 0 bases, with 3 bases between the two germline ends. Germline V gives CDR1 SGHRS, CDR2 YFSETQ. The CDR3 covers 12 residues. CDR3 protein: CASSLPSYEQYF. CDR3 in DNA: TGCGCCAGCAGCTTACCCTCCTACGAGCAGTACTTC.

The CDR3 is CASRTTGSAEKLFF. In nucleotides, the CDR3 is TGTGCCAGCAGAACGACAGGTTCTGCTGAAAAACTGTTTTTT. This chain uses TRBV28 with TRBJ1-4; maybe TRBD1 (6 bases). The germline V gene has CDR1 MDHEN and CDR2 SYDVKM. The CDR3 is made up of 14 amino acids. The V and J ends lost 6 bases and 7 bases respectively, with 15 bases between them.

CDR3 loop: CASSQRAYFEQFF. In DNA, the CDR3 is TGTGCCAGCAGCCAACGGGCGTATTTTGAGCAGTTCTTC. The V gene is TRBV14, the J gene TRBJ2-1; D is uncertain. Germline loops: CDR1 SGHDN, CDR2 FVKESK. Trimming took 2 bases from V and 9 from J, leaving 11 bases between them. The CDR3 runs to 13 residues.